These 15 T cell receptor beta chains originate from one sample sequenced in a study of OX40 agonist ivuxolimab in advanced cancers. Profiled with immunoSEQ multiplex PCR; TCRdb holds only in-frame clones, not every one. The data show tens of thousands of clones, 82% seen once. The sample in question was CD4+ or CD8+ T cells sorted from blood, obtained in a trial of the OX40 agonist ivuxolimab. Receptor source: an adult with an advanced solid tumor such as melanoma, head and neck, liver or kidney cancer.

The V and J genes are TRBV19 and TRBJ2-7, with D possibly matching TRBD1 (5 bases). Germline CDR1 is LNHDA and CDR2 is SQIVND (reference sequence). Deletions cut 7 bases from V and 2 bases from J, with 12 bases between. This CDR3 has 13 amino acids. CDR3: CASTRADTYEQYF. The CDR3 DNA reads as TGTGCCAGTACCCGTGCGGACACCTACGAGCAGTACTTC. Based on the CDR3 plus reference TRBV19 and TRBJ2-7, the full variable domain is DGGITQSPKYLFRKEGQNVTLSCEQNLNHDAMYWYRQDPGQGLRLIYYSQIVNDFQKGDIAEGYSVSREKKESFPLTVTSAQKNPTAFYLCASTRADTYEQYFGPGTRLTVT.

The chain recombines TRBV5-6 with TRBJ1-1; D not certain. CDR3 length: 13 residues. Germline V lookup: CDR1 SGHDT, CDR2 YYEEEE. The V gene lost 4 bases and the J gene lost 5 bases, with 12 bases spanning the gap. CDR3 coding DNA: TGTGCCAGCAGCCACCGGGTATTGACTGAAGCTTTCTTT. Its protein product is CASSHRVLTEAFF.

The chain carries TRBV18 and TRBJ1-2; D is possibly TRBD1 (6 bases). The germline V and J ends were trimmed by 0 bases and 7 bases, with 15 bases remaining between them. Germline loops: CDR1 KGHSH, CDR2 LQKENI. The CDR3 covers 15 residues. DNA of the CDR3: TGTGCCAGCTCACCACCAAAAATACAGGGCTTTGGCTACACCTTC. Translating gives CASSPPKIQGFGYTF.

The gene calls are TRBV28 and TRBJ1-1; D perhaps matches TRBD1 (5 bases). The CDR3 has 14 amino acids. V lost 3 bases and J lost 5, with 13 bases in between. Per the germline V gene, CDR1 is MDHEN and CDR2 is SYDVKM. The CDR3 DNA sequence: TGTGCCAGCAGTTTTATTTCGCAGGGTACTGAAGCTTTCTTT. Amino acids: CASSFISQGTEAFF.

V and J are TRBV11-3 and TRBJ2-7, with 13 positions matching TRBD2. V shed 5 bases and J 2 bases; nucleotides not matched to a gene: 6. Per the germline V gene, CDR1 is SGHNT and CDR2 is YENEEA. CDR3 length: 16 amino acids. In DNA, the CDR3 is TGTGCCAGCAGCAAACCGGGACTAGCGGGGACCTACGAGCAGTACTTC. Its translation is CASSKPGLAGTYEQYF.

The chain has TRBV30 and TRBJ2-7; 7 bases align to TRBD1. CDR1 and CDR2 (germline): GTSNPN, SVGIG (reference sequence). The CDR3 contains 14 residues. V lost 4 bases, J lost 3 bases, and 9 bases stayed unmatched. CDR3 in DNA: TGTGCCTGGACCGTGGGTGGGACAGTCTACGAGCAGTACTTC. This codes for CAWTVGGTVYEQYF. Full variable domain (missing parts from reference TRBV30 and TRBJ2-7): SQTIHQWPATLVQPVGSPLSLECTVEGTSNPNLYWYRQAAGRGLQLLFYSVGIGQISSEVPQNLSASRPQDRQFILSSKKLLLSDSGFYLCAWTVGGTVYEQYFGPGTRLTVT.

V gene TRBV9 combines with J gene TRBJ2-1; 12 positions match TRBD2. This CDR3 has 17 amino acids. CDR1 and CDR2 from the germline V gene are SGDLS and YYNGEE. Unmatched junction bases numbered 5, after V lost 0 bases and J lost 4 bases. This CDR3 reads CASSVVSSGGVYNEQFF. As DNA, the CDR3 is TGTGCCAGCAGCGTAGTATCTAGCGGGGGGGTATACAATGAGCAGTTCTTC.

CDR3 residues: CAIGQVGNTGELFF. The CDR3 DNA reads TGTGCCATTGGACAGGTGGGGAACACCGGGGAGCTGTTTTTT. The rearrangement joins TRBV10-3 to TRBJ2-2, with TRBD1 identical over 7 bases. V dropped 9 bases and J dropped 1; count of bases not matched to a gene: 5. Per germline, CDR1 ENHRY and CDR2 SYGVKD. The CDR3 covers 14 residues.

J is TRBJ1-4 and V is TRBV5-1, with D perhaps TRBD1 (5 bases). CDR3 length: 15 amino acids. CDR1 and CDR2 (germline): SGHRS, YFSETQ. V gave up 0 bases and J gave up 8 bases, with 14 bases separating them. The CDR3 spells CASSLVSGFGEKLFF. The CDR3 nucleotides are TGCGCCAGCAGCTTGGTGTCAGGGTTCGGGGAAAAACTGTTTTTT.

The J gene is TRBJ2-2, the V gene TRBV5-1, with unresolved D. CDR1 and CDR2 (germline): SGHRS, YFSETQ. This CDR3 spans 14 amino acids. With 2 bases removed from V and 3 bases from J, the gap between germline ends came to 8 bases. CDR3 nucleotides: TGCGCCAGCAGCTTTGCAGGCTACACCGGGGAGCTGTTTTTT. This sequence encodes CASSFAGYTGELFF.

CDR3 protein: CASSQTSLSIAKNIQYF. The CDR3 nucleotides read TGTGCCAGCAGCCAGACTAGTTTATCTATAGCCAAAAACATTCAGTACTTC. The chain employs TRBV5-6 and TRBJ2-4; D might be TRBD2 (6 bases). Looked up from germline, CDR1 is SGHDT and CDR2 is YYEEEE. The ends were cut back, 4 bases at V and 0 bases at J, with 17 bases in the middle. The CDR3 contains 17 residues.

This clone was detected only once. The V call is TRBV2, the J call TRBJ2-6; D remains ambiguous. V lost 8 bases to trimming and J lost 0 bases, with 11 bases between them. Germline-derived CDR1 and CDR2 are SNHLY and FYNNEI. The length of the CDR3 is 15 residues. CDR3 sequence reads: CASQKSSSGANVLTF. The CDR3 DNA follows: TGTGCCAGCCAGAAATCGTCCTCTGGGGCCAACGTCCTGACTTTC.

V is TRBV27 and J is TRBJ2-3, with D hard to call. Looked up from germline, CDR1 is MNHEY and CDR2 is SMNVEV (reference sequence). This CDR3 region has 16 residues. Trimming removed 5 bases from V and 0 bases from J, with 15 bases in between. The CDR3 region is CASSPGVGSSTDTQYF. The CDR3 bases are TGTGCCAGCAGTCCCGGTGTGGGCTCTAGCACAGATACGCAGTATTTT.

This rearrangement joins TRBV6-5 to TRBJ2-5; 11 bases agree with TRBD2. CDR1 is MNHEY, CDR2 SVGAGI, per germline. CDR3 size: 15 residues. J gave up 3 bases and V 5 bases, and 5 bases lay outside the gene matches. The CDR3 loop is CASSAHSGGEETQYF. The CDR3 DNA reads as TGTGCCAGCAGTGCCCATAGCGGGGGGGAAGAGACCCAGTACTTC.

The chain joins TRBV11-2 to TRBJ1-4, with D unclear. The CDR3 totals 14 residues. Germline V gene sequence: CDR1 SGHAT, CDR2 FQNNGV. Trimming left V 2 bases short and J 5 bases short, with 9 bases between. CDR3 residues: CASSLQRKNEKLFF. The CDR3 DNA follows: TGTGCCAGCAGCTTACAGCGGAAGAATGAAAAACTGTTTTTT. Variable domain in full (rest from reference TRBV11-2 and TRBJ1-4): EAGVAQSPRYKIIEKRQSVAFWCNPISGHATLYWYQQILGQGPKLLIQFQNNGVVDDSQLPKDRFSAERLKGVDSTLKIQPAKLEDSAVYLCASSLQRKNEKLFFGSGTQLSVL.